The 22 T cell receptor beta chains below come from one sample, sequenced in a study of T-cell memory formation after mild COVID-19. Each CDR3 protein is one row after TCRdb ran MiXCR on the 5' RACE reads. The top ten clones hold 12% of a sample with under 200,000 distinct CDR3 sequences, 25% to 40% of them seen once. Specimen: PBMCs or a T cell subset sorted from them (not recorded which). Receptors were obtained from an adult woman who had mild COVID-19 (a few samples of this study predate the infection). Cell type and time point are not known.

This clonotype was detected only a few times. The chain carries TRBV5-5 and TRBJ1-2, with TRBD1 matching 9 bases. Trimming removed 4 bases from V and 1 base from J; junction bases left unmatched: 5. The CDR3 is 15 residues long. Germline V CDR1 and CDR2: SGHKS, YYEKEE (reference sequence). CDR3 in amino acids: CASSQGQGRNYGYTF. As DNA, the CDR3 is TGTGCCAGCAGCCAGGGACAGGGTCGTAACTATGGCTACACCTTC.

The chain is built from TRBV9 and TRBJ1-4; D uncertain. CDR1 and CDR2 from the germline V gene are SGDLS and YYNGEE. The length of the CDR3 is 15 residues. V was shortened by 0 bases and J by 5 bases, with 11 bases between the two germline ends. DNA of the CDR3: TGTGCCAGCAGCGTAGGAGGAATGCAAAATGAAAAACTGTTTTTT. Translating it yields CASSVGGMQNEKLFF.

This clonotype appeared a few times. This chain joins TRBV3-1 and TRBJ2-2, with D hard to call. The CDR3 covers 13 residues. Germline CDR1 LGHDT, CDR2 YNNKEL (reference sequence). V lost 1 base and J lost 5, with 5 bases in between. The chain's CDR3 is CASSQVYTGELFF. CDR3 coding DNA: TGTGCCAGCAGCCAAGTTTATACCGGGGAGCTGTTTTTT. Based on the CDR3 plus reference TRBV3-1 and TRBJ2-2, the full variable domain is DTAVSQTPKYLVTQMGNDKSIKCEQNLGHDTMYWYKQDSKKFLKIMFSYNNKELIINETVPNRFSPKSPDKAHLNLHINSLELGDSAVYFCASSQVYTGELFFGEGSRLTVL.

V and J are TRBV7-9 and TRBJ2-5, with D possibly matching TRBD2 (7 bases). The ends were cut back, 2 bases at V and 5 bases at J, with 15 bases in the middle. From germline, CDR1 is SEHNR and CDR2 FQNEAQ (reference sequence). CDR3 length equals 15 residues. CDR3 in DNA: TGTGCCAGCAGCTTAATCGTCGGGGGGCGGGAGACCCAGTACTTC. This gives the protein CASSLIVGGRETQYF.

The chain uses TRBV4-1 and TRBJ2-7, with D perhaps matching TRBD1 (5 bases). CDR3 length: 14 residues. V was trimmed by 2 bases and J by 3 bases, leaving 11 bases between them. Per germline, CDR1 MGHRA and CDR2 YSYEKL. CDR3 sequence (DNA): TGCGCCAGCAGCCAACTAACAGGATTCTACGAGCAGTACTTC. This encodes CASSQLTGFYEQYF.

This clonotype turned up a few times. The CDR3 DNA reads TGTGCCAGCAGCTCGACTAGCGGGATATACGAGCAGTACTTC. Protein sequence: CASSSTSGIYEQYF. The J gene is TRBJ2-7, the V gene TRBV7-9; 11 bases agree with TRBD2. V was clipped by 4 bases and J by 4 bases; unmatched bases: 3. Germline V gives CDR1 SEHNR, CDR2 FQNEAQ (reference sequence). This CDR3 has 14 amino acids.

The J gene is TRBJ1-1, the V gene TRBV5-1; 7 bases line up with TRBD1. The CDR3 runs 13 residues. V lost 4 bases, J lost 3 bases, and 3 bases stayed unmatched. Germline CDR1 is SGHRS and CDR2 is YFSETQ. CDR3 in amino acids: CASSPTGYTEAFF. DNA of the CDR3: TGCGCCAGCAGCCCGACAGGGTACACTGAAGCTTTCTTT.

This clonotype was seen at least ten times. This rearrangement joins TRBV7-9 to TRBJ2-5; 9 bases match TRBD1. CDR3 size: 15 residues. CDR1 and CDR2 (germline): SEHNR, FQNEAQ (reference sequence). V lost 3 bases to trimming and J lost 4 bases; unmatched junction nucleotides: 6. The CDR3 DNA sequence: TGTGCCAGCAGCTTTGGACAGGGGTTGCTAGAGACCCAGTACTTC. It specifies CASSFGQGLLETQYF.

This clonotype appeared a few times. This sequence joins TRBV6-6 and TRBJ2-5, with 8 bases lining up with TRBD2. The ends lost 2 bases at V and 3 bases at J; junction bases unmatched: 5. Per germline, CDR1 MNHNY and CDR2 SVGAGI (reference sequence). The CDR3 is 15 residues long. CDR3 sequence reads: CASSYPTSGKETQYF. The CDR3 DNA sequence: TGTGCCAGCAGTTACCCCACTAGCGGTAAAGAGACCCAGTACTTC.

This clonotype was found a few times. The chain is built from TRBV24-1 and TRBJ2-3, with D possibly matching TRBD2 (5 bases). The CDR3 is made up of 14 amino acids. Trimming cost V 5 bases and J 2 bases, with 10 bases left between them. Germline lookup yields CDR1 KGHDR and CDR2 SFDVKD. The CDR3 DNA is TGTGCCACCAGTGTTGGAGGTAACACAGATACGCAGTATTTT. Its translation is CATSVGGNTDTQYF.

This chain uses TRBV23-1 with TRBJ1-1, with a tentative D call TRBD1 (5 bases). TRBV23-1 is reported as an ORF; its role is uncertain. The V end was cut by 5 bases, the J end by 12 bases, with 13 bases between. CDR3 length: 11 amino acids. The CDR3 DNA sequence: TGCGCCAGCAGTGCTACAGGACCCACTTTCTTT. Protein product: CASSATGPTFF.

A single count supports this clonotype. The V and J genes are TRBV12-3 or TRBV12-4 and TRBJ1-5; 9 bases are shared with TRBD1. The CDR3 totals 15 residues. Trimming at V came to 2 bases and at J to 6 bases, leaving 5 bases not matched to a gene. Here the CDR3 DNA reads TGTGCCAGCAGTTTACAGGACAGGGGAGGTCAGCCCCAGCATTTT. Its translation: CASSLQDRGGQPQHF.

This chain joins TRBV5-4 and TRBJ2-3; 7 nucleotides agree with TRBD1. Germline trimming cut 4 bases from V and 0 bases from J; bases unmatched to any gene: 5. The CDR3 totals 15 residues. The V gene's germline CDR1 is SGHNT and CDR2 YYREEE (reference sequence). CDR3 amino acids: CASSPGTVSTDTQYF. As DNA, the CDR3 is TGTGCCAGCAGCCCGGGGACAGTGAGCACAGATACGCAGTATTTT.

The V call is TRBV5-1, the J call TRBJ2-1; D possibly corresponds to TRBD2 (5 bases). In germline, CDR1 is SGHRS, CDR2 YFSETQ. V was pared by 0 bases and J by 5 bases, with 9 bases between. The CDR3 length is 14 residues. CDR3: CASSLGTSNNEQFF. The CDR3 DNA follows: TGCGCCAGCAGCTTGGGTACTAGTAACAATGAGCAGTTCTTC. Combining the CDR3 with reference TRBV5-1 and TRBJ2-1 gives the whole variable domain KAGVTQTPRYLIKTRGQQVTLSCSPISGHRSVSWYQQTPGQGLQFLFEYFSETQRNKGNFPGRFSGRQFSNSRSEMNVSTLELGDSALYLCASSLGTSNNEQFFGPGTRLTVL.

The chain combines TRBV9 with TRBJ2-3; possible D gene TRBD1, 6 bases. CDR1 SGDLS and CDR2 YYNGEE come from the germline V gene. The CDR3 has 16 residues. Trimming pared 4 bases from V and 0 bases from J, leaving 15 bases between. The CDR3 loop reads CASSPRQASSTDTQYF. CDR3 in DNA: TGTGCCAGCAGCCCTCGACAGGCCTCTAGCACAGATACGCAGTATTTT.

This chain joins TRBV24-1 and TRBJ2-1; 10 bases fit TRBD2. CDR1 is KGHDR and CDR2 is SFDVKD in the germline V gene. J lost 0 bases, V lost 9 bases, and 13 bases had no gene match. The CDR3 is 18 amino acids. The CDR3 sequence: CATSTSSGGISSYNEQFF. The CDR3 bases are TGTGCCACCTCTACTTCTAGCGGGGGAATCAGCTCCTACAATGAGCAGTTCTTC.

This clonotype was seen ten or more times. The J gene is TRBJ2-1, the V gene TRBV5-6; D ambiguous. The CDR3 runs to 11 residues. Germline V lookup: CDR1 SGHDT, CDR2 YYEEEE. The V and J ends lost 3 bases and 15 bases respectively, with 13 bases between them. Here the CDR3 DNA reads TGTGCCAGCAGCTCCTACAATGAGTGGTTCTTC. Its translation is CASSSYNEWFF.

This clonotype was detected a few times. The V and J genes are TRBV7-9 and TRBJ1-1; tentative D call: TRBD1 (5 bases). This CDR3 is built from 14 residues. The V end was cut by 3 bases, the J end by 1 base, with 9 bases between. CDR1 and CDR2 (germline): SEHNR, FQNEAQ (reference sequence). CDR3 nucleotides: TGTGCCAGCAGCTTCATGGGGGAGAACACTGAAGCTTTCTTT. Its protein is CASSFMGENTEAFF.

Comment on this clonotype: The junction departs from germline at one end; a sequencing error may be responsible. The V gene is TRBV7-2, the J gene TRBJ1-5; weak D call: TRBD1 (5 bases). Per germline, CDR1 SGHTA and CDR2 FQGNSA. CDR3 length: 15 amino acids. The CDR3: CASSFDTGRGQPHHF. CDR3 DNA sequence: TGTGCCAGCAGCTTCGACACGGGGCGCGGTCAGCCCCATCATTTT. The full variable domain, rest sourced from reference TRBV7-2 and TRBJ1-5, is GAGVSQSPSNKVTEKGKDVELRCDPISGHTALYWYRQSLGQGLEFLIYFQGNSAPDKSGLPSDRFSAERTGGSVSTLTIQRTQQEDSAVYLCASSFDTGRGQPHHFGDGTRLSIL.

About this clonotype: Mismatch with germline at one junction end may stem from a read error. The chain uses TRBV7-7 and TRBJ2-5; unclear D gene. Germline CDR1 SSHAT, CDR2 FNYEAQ (reference sequence). The CDR3 length is 12 residues. The CDR3 DNA follows: TGTGCTAGCAGCCCACTTGTAGAGACCCAGTACTTC. Its translation is CASSPLVETQYF.

This clonotype came up a few times. The V and J genes are TRBV12-3 or TRBV12-4 and TRBJ2-1; 7 bases are shared with TRBD2. The length of the CDR3 is 16 residues. With 3 bases clipped from V and 7 bases from J, the junction kept 12 bases outside the gene matches. CDR3 sequence reads: CASSFPGAGVGNEQFF. The CDR3, as DNA: TGTGCCAGCAGTTTCCCTGGGGCGGGAGTGGGAAATGAGCAGTTCTTC.

The chain carries TRBV12-3 or TRBV12-4 and TRBJ1-2, with D perhaps matching TRBD1 (5 bases). This CDR3 spans 15 amino acids. The V gene lost 0 bases and the J gene lost 3 bases, with 11 bases spanning the gap. The CDR3 sequence is CASSLAEGKDYGYTF. The CDR3 bases are TGTGCCAGCAGTTTAGCGGAGGGGAAGGACTATGGCTACACCTTC.